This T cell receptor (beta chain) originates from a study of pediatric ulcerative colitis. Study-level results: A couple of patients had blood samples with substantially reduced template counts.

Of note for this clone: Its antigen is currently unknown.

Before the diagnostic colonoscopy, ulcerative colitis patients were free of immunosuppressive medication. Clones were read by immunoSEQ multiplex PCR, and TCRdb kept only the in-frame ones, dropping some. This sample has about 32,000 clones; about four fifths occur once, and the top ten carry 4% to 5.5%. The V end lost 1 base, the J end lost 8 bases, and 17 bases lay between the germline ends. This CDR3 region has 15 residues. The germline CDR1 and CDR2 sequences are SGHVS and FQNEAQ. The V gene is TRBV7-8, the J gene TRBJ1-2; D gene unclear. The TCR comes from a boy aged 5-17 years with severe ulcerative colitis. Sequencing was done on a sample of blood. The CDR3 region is CASSLDSNRAGGYTF. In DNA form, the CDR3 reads TGTGCCAGCAGCTTAGATTCCAACCGGGCCGGGGGCTACACCTTC.